This T cell receptor (beta chain) was recorded in a study of blood T cell repertoires in COVID-19. Study details: PBMCs, B-cell-depleted T cells, or T cells provided the cDNA or gDNA that made up the material.

As handled by the study authors: It was from reference gene primer amplification that nucleated cell counts were estimated. Assay: immunoSEQ multiplex PCR; the TCRdb copy retains only in-frame clones and omits some. Clone size and V and J calls were adopted from that table, with D and trimming inferred from the DNA. This sample carries roughly 230,000 clones, approximately 81% of them seen once, and the ten largest clones take about 8%. Germline-derived CDR1 and CDR2 are MNHEY and SVGEGT. This CDR3 is built from 17 residues. Trimming stripped 1 base from V and 3 bases from J, with 15 bases between. The rearrangement joins TRBV6-2 or TRBV6-3 to TRBJ2-2; D possibly corresponds to TRBD1 (6 bases). Source material: peripheral blood. This sequence originates from a woman aged 80 or over with acute or convalescent COVID-19. DNA for the CDR3: TGTGCCAGCAGTTACTTCGGGGCCGACAGGTACACCGGGGAGCTGTTTTTT. Amino acid sequence: CASSYFGADRYTGELFF.